These 15 T cell receptor beta chains were sequenced from one sample in a study of cytomegalovirus exposure and HLA in healthy donors. PCR primers comprised 60 Vbeta and 13 Jbeta primers. The protocol was immunoSEQ multiplex PCR, while the TCRdb copy is restricted to in-frame clones and leaves out a portion. The sample yields about 160,000 clones, about 80% seen once. Sequenced input: PBMCs. These receptors came from a woman aged 50 to 65 in good health and CMV-seronegative.

This chain joins TRBV10-3 and TRBJ1-5; D gene unclear. Between the trimmed V and J ends, which lost 0 bases and 5 bases, there was a span of 11 bases. CDR3 length: 15 amino acids. Germline CDR1 reads ENHRY; CDR2 reads SYGVKD. The DNA for the CDR3 is TGTGCCATCAGTGAGTCGGGAGGACGAGATCAGCCCCAGCATTTT. It encodes CAISESGGRDQPQHF.

V usage is TRBV18 and J usage is TRBJ1-3, with D tentatively TRBD1 (5 bases). CDR3 length: 16 amino acids. Trimming pared 1 base from V and 3 bases from J, leaving 13 bases between. Germline V CDR1 and CDR2: KGHSH, LQKENI. The CDR3 region is CASSPLRQLHGNTIYF. The CDR3 DNA is TGTGCCAGCTCACCACTTCGACAGCTACATGGAAACACCATATATTTT.

The J gene is TRBJ1-1, the V gene TRBV5-4; D is unclear. The germline V gene encodes CDR1 SGHNT and CDR2 YYREEE (reference sequence). The CDR3 has 14 residues. V was cut by 0 bases and J by 2 bases, with 8 bases left in between. CDR3: CASSLARINTEAFF. The CDR3 nucleotides read TGTGCCAGCAGCTTGGCCAGGATTAACACTGAAGCTTTCTTT. The full variable domain, rest sourced from reference TRBV5-4 and TRBJ1-1, is ETGVTQSPTHLIKTRGQQVTLRCSSQSGHNTVSWYQQALGQGPQFIFQYYREEENGRGNFPPRFSGLQFPNYSSELNVNALELDDSALYLCASSLARINTEAFFGQGTRLTVV.

J is TRBJ2-7 and V is TRBV9; D is possibly TRBD2 (6 bases). This CDR3 contains 15 residues. The germline gives CDR1 SGDLS, CDR2 YYNGEE. V lost 0 bases and J 2 bases, leaving 12 bases between the germline ends. CDR3 residues: CASSVATGRPYEQYF. The DNA for the CDR3 is TGTGCCAGCAGCGTAGCTACGGGGAGGCCCTACGAGCAGTACTTC.

The chain links TRBV30 to TRBJ2-1; the D gene is possibly TRBD2 (6 bases). This CDR3 is built from 13 residues. The V end was cut by 8 bases, the J end by 3 bases, with 14 bases between. The germline gives CDR1 GTSNPN, CDR2 SVGIG (reference sequence). Here the CDR3 reads CAQVAGRYNEQFF. In nucleotides, the CDR3 is TGTGCCCAAGTCGCGGGGCGCTACAATGAGCAGTTCTTC.

This CDR3 reads CASNAGSSGNTIYF. The CDR3 coding sequence is TGTGCCAGCAACGCGGGGAGCTCTGGAAACACCATATATTTT. The V call is TRBV28, the J call TRBJ1-3; D gene uncertain. V was shortened by 7 bases and J by 0 bases, with 10 bases between the two germline ends. Germline V gene sequence: CDR1 MDHEN, CDR2 SYDVKM. CDR3 size: 14 residues.

The V call is TRBV6-5, the J call TRBJ2-5, with 10 nucleotides matching TRBD2. With the DNA end fitting TRBJ2-7 better, the J assignment may be wrong. Per germline, CDR1 MNHEY and CDR2 SVGAGI. The CDR3 contains 13 residues. CDR3 DNA sequence: TGTGCCAGCAGTTGGACTAGCGGCTACGAGCAGTACTTC. Its protein product is CASSWTSGYEQYF.

The genes are TRBV4-2 and TRBJ1-2; 9 positions agree with TRBD1. Germline V gives CDR1 LGHNA, CDR2 YNFKEQ. The CDR3 is 12 amino acids. V shed 4 bases, J shed 8 bases, and the junction held 2 bases outside the gene matches. CDR3 DNA sequence: TGTGCCAGCAGCCGACAGGGGGTAGGCTACACCTTC. This translates into CASSRQGVGYTF.

This sequence joins TRBV6-9 and TRBJ1-1, with TRBD1 matching 7 bases. CDR1 is MNHGY, CDR2 SVAAGI, per germline. V was pared by 4 bases and J by 0 bases, with 14 bases of the junction left unmatched. The CDR3 loop spans 18 amino acids. The CDR3 here is CASSCIQRDRILNTEAFF. For the CDR3, the DNA is TGTGCCAGCAGTTGCATACAACGGGACAGAATATTGAACACTGAAGCTTTCTTT.

This sequence joins TRBV7-9 and TRBJ1-4, with a tentative D call TRBD1 (5 bases). CDR1 is SEHNR, CDR2 FQNEAQ, per germline (reference sequence). The CDR3 has 15 amino acids. V was trimmed by 1 base and J by 8 bases, leaving 14 bases between them. CDR3 sequence reads: CASSLDPGLREKLFF. The CDR3 DNA follows: TGTGCCAGCAGCTTAGACCCAGGGTTACGGGAAAAACTGTTTTTT.

V and J are TRBV28 and TRBJ1-5; D is undetermined. The CDR3 length is 13 residues. Trimming removed 6 bases at V and 7 bases at J, with 13 bases between. CDR1 and CDR2 from the germline V gene are MDHEN and SYDVKM. Here the CDR3 reads CASSTEAVQPQHF. The DNA of the CDR3 is TGTGCCAGCAGCACGGAGGCTGTCCAGCCCCAGCATTTT.

The table lists this clone with a few counts. The rearrangement links TRBV6-1 to TRBJ2-7; D may be TRBD1 (5 bases). V was pared by 8 bases and J by 2 bases, with 16 bases between. The CDR3 is 14 amino acids. Germline V gene lookup returns CDR1 MNHNS and CDR2 SASEGT. CDR3 nucleotides: TGTGCCAGCGGGATGAGCCAGGGAACCTACGAGCAGTACTTC. It specifies CASGMSQGTYEQYF.

The gene calls are TRBV5-5 and TRBJ1-2; the D gene is possibly TRBD1 (6 bases). The CDR3 has 13 residues. V was pared by 3 bases and J by 6 bases, with 12 bases between. The V gene's germline CDR1 is SGHKS and CDR2 YYEKEE (reference sequence). The CDR3 loop reads CASSSTTGDGYTF. The CDR3 region has the DNA TGTGCCAGCAGCTCAACGACAGGCGATGGCTACACCTTC.

The V and J genes are TRBV2 and TRBJ2-3, with 7 nucleotides matching TRBD1. With V trimmed by 6 bases and J by 5 bases, 11 bases remained unmatched. This CDR3 comprises 15 residues. Germline loops: CDR1 SNHLY, CDR2 FYNNEI. CDR3 residues: CASRPTGLRGDTQYF. CDR3 sequence (DNA): TGTGCCAGCAGGCCGACAGGGCTCCGGGGAGATACGCAGTATTTT.

This clone was recorded only once. The V and J genes are TRBV6-5 and TRBJ1-2; 8 bases map to TRBD1. After removal of 6 bases from V and 5 bases from J, the junction contained 8 bases not matched to a gene. The germline CDR1 and CDR2 sequences are MNHEY and SVGAGI. The CDR3 has 14 amino acids. In DNA form, the CDR3 reads TGTGCCAGCAGAAGAGGGCGACAGGGGTATGGCTACACCTTC. As protein: CASRRGRQGYGYTF.